This TCR beta chain was recorded in a study of cytomegalovirus exposure and HLA in healthy donors. Of note for this clone: The antigen is unknown.

Per the germline V gene, CDR1 is DFQATT and CDR2 is SNEGSKA (reference sequence). V was clipped by 5 bases and J by 3 bases, with 5 bases between them. CDR3 length: 10 amino acids. The PCR contained 60 Vbeta and 13 Jbeta primers. Assay used: immunoSEQ multiplex PCR; TCRdb lists only in-frame clones, some missing. The table shows fewer than 250,000 clones, with around 75% occurring only once. General study results and limits: In a later analysis, TCR beta V- and J-gene trimming showed a link to a missense DCLRE1C variant. There were a few CMV-associated chains whose specificity for CMV antigens was confirmed in vitro.

Sequencing used PBMCs. The chain couples TRBV20-1 to TRBJ2-7, with D unresolved. The origin of this receptor is a woman in her twenties or thirties in good health and CMV-seropositive. In DNA, the CDR3 is TGCAGTGCTGAGGACTACGAGCAGTACTTC. Protein: CSAEDYEQYF.